The present TCR beta chain was sequenced within a study of blood T cells in healthy people across ages. The study's findings and limits: Older individuals had lower TCR beta diversity per million T cells (the decline was roughly linear). For the donors, CMV status was unknown and possibly confounded expanded clonotype changes. Higher diversity and more naive CD4+ cells were features of long-lived donors, compared to aged donors.

Notes on this clonotype: Its matching antigen is unknown.

The length of the CDR3 is 15 residues. Trimming shortened V by 4 bases and J by 2 bases, and 15 bases separated the two germline ends. Germline V gene sequence: CDR1 SGDLS, CDR2 YYNGEE. Primers used in a second PCR of about 6 to 11 cycles were a sample-barcoded 5' primer and a J-beta primer mix. TCRdb used MiXCR to reprocess the 5' RACE reads, holding one entry per CDR3 protein. The table shows 550,000 to 600,000 distinct CDR3 sequences, with around 48% occurring only once. The receptor's source is an elderly man in good health. The sample was blood. The genes are TRBV9 and TRBJ1-2; D may be TRBD1 (6 bases). The CDR3 region is CASSPWGAQNYGYTF. The CDR3 DNA reads as TGTGCCAGCAGCCCTTGGGGGGCGCAGAACTATGGCTACACCTTC.